This T cell receptor beta chain was observed in a study of blood T cell repertoires in COVID-19. Overall study: Specimens from acute and convalescent COVID-19 originated in the United States, Italy and Spain. PBMCs, B-cell-depleted T cells, or T cells provided the cDNA or gDNA that made up the material.

In the source study's methods: For nucleated cells, counts were estimated from reference gene primer amplification. Sequenced by immunoSEQ multiplex PCR; TCRdb stores in-frame clones only, minus some. V and J calls and clone size are given by that table; D and trimming were obtained from the DNA. The table includes about 200,000 clones, 92% detected once. Germline V CDR1 and CDR2: MDHEN, SYDVKM. There are 16 residues in the CDR3. V was cut by 6 bases and J by 0 bases, with 12 bases left in between. The rearrangement joins TRBV28 to TRBJ1-6; the D is unclear. This sequence was found in a man younger than 40 with acute or convalescent COVID-19. The sequenced sample consisted of peripheral blood. CDR3 sequence reads: CASSVPPSSYNSPLHF. DNA of the CDR3: TGTGCCAGCAGCGTGCCCCCGAGCTCCTATAATTCACCCCTCCACTTT.